The text below deals with one T cell receptor (beta chain). Germline V lookup: CDR1 MNHEY, CDR2 SMNVEV (reference sequence). V lost 7 bases, J lost 3 bases, and 7 bases stayed unmatched. This CDR3 comprises 14 residues. Profiling relied on immunoSEQ multiplex PCR, and the TCRdb table lists in-frame clones only, not all of them. The sample lists roughly 20,000 clones, 89% occurring once. The entry originates in a study of T cell changes during pregnancy in multiple sclerosis. The chain couples TRBV27 to TRBJ2-7, with 9 bases identical to TRBD1. This sequence was found in a female donor in good health, enrolled as a control in a pregnancy study. This sample comprised CD8+ T cells from peripheral blood mononuclear cells, obtained in the second trimester of pregnancy. CDR3 coding DNA: TGTGCCAGCACGAAACAGGGGGCCTACTACGAGCAGTACTTC. Its translation is CASTKQGAYYEQYF.